Below, one T cell receptor (beta chain) is given with its context. What it binds is unknown. Using its own MiXCR run on the reads, TCRdb lists one record per CDR3 protein. The table includes hundreds of thousands of distinct CDR3 sequences, approximately 25% detected once. The sample is drawn from a study of T cell repertoires in cytomegalovirus infection. Study overall: In public TCR beta signatures, there were indications of both CMV infection and matching HLA type. Points from the study as a whole: Dominating the ex vivo response were TCR beta clonotypes that were CMV-specific and HLA-C-restricted. Summed public TCR beta family frequency identified CMV carriers bearing the relevant HLA.

The CDR3 is made up of 13 amino acids. Trimming cost V 3 bases and J 10 bases; bases outside gene matches: 7. Germline-derived CDR1 and CDR2 are LNHNV and YYDKDF (reference sequence). The sequence was collected from a human donor in good health (CMV status not recorded). Some clones in this sample may be carry-over from other donors' samples. The sequencing input was CD8+ T cells from PBMCs. The J gene is TRBJ1-2, the V gene TRBV15; 8 bases align to TRBD1. The CDR3 nucleotides read TGTGCCACCAGCAGTGACAGGGGAGGGGACTACACCTTC. It yields the protein CATSSDRGGDYTF.